The 32 T cell receptor beta chains presented below share a single source sample, sequenced in a study of blood T cell repertoires in COVID-19. Assay used: immunoSEQ multiplex PCR; TCRdb lists only in-frame clones, some missing. This table holds about 75,000 clones, less than 85% found once. The sequenced material came from peripheral blood. The source of these receptors is a woman of 80 years or more with active or convalescent COVID-19.

V and J are TRBV7-2 and TRBJ1-6; 10 nucleotides align to TRBD1. After removal of 4 bases from V and 5 bases from J, the junction contained 2 bases not matched to a gene. Germline V gives CDR1 SGHTA, CDR2 FQGNSA. The CDR3 has 15 residues. The CDR3 DNA is TGTGCCAGCAGCTCTGGGACAGGGGATAATTCACCCCTCCACTTT. Its translation: CASSSGTGDNSPLHF.

This chain connects TRBV28 to TRBJ2-3, with TRBD2 matching 10 bases. V was pared by 10 bases and J by 1 base, with 20 bases of the junction left unmatched. The CDR3 covers 19 residues. CDR1 and CDR2 (germline): MDHEN, SYDVKM. Here the CDR3 DNA reads TGTGCCACTCCACTACTTAGCGGGAGGCCCCGTAGAGGCACAGATACGCAGTATTTT. Translating gives CATPLLSGRPRRGTDTQYF.

The chain combines TRBV27 with TRBJ2-1; TRBD2 might be the D (6 bases). This CDR3 has 15 residues. Trimming cost V 4 bases and J 5 bases, with 15 bases left between them. Germline loops: CDR1 MNHEY, CDR2 SMNVEV (reference sequence). The CDR3 nucleotides read TGTGCCAGCAGTTGGCGGGGTTTGCTGGACAATGAGCAGTTCTTC. Amino acid sequence: CASSWRGLLDNEQFF.

The chain carries TRBV3-1 (or the pseudogene TRBV3-2) and TRBJ2-5; TRBD2 matches 9 bases. V lost 1 base, J lost 0 bases, and 6 bases stayed unmatched. CDR3 length: 17 amino acids. Per germline, CDR1 LGHDT and CDR2 YNNKEL (reference sequence). In DNA, the CDR3 is TGTGCCAGCAGCCAAGGGCTGGCTAGCGGGGACCAAGAGACCCAGTACTTC. This encodes CASSQGLASGDQETQYF.

This chain connects TRBV11-2 to TRBJ2-2, with 8 nucleotides matching TRBD2. Germline CDR1 reads SGHAT; CDR2 reads FQNNGV. The CDR3 spans 17 residues. The V and J ends lost 4 bases and 6 bases, in that order; junction bases with no gene match: 13. Here the CDR3 DNA reads TGTGCCAGCAGCTCCTACAGGGCAGCGGGGGCTGCCGGGGAGCTGTTTTTT. This translates into CASSSYRAAGAAGELFF. The full variable domain, with the rest looked up from reference TRBV11-2 and TRBJ2-2, is EAGVAQSPRYKIIEKRQSVAFWCNPISGHATLYWYQQILGQGPKLLIQFQNNGVVDDSQLPKDRFSAERLKGVDSTLKIQPAKLEDSAVYLCASSSYRAAGAAGELFFGEGSRLTVL.

This sequence joins TRBV27 and TRBJ2-1, with D perhaps TRBD1 (5 bases). The CDR3 runs 15 residues. CDR1 and CDR2 (germline): MNHEY, SMNVEV (reference sequence). V lost 5 bases, J lost 1 base, and 12 bases lay in between. The CDR3 DNA is TGTGCCAGCAGTCGAAACAGGCTTTCCTACAATGAGCAGTTCTTC. Translation gives CASSRNRLSYNEQFF.

This chain joins TRBV7-2 and TRBJ1-3, with 7 bases aligning to TRBD1. The CDR3 is 17 amino acids. The V gene end was trimmed by 5 bases and the J gene end by 0 bases; junction bases not matched to a gene: 10. Germline loops: CDR1 SGHTA, CDR2 FQGNSA. The CDR3 region is CASSPTGVPLSGNTIYF. The CDR3 region has the DNA TGTGCCAGCAGCCCAACAGGGGTCCCCCTCTCTGGAAACACCATATATTTT.

The V gene is TRBV7-9, the J gene TRBJ2-2; 7 bases map to TRBD2. This CDR3 region has 15 residues. V was clipped by 4 bases and J by 9 bases; unmatched bases: 11. Germline CDR1 and CDR2: SEHNR and FQNEAQ (reference sequence). CDR3 loop: CASSSSGILGRELFF. The CDR3 coding sequence is TGTGCCAGCAGCTCCAGCGGGATCCTGGGCCGGGAGCTGTTTTTT.

V is TRBV5-6 and J is TRBJ1-3, with D possibly TRBD1 on 5 matching bases. Germline CDR1 is SGHDT and CDR2 is YYEEEE. Trimming pared 4 bases from V and 10 bases from J, leaving 15 bases between. The CDR3 spans 13 residues. This CDR3 reads CASSRPGGATIYF. The CDR3 bases are TGTGCCAGCAGCCGACCTGGAGGGGCAACCATATATTTT.

The genes are TRBV5-8 and TRBJ1-1; a possible D gene is TRBD1 (5 bases). The V end lost 4 bases, the J end lost 1 base, and 14 bases lay between the germline ends. The CDR3 loop spans 15 amino acids. The germline CDR1 and CDR2 sequences are SGHTS and YDEGEE. The CDR3 sequence: CASSPRTIPNTEAFF. The CDR3 DNA reads as TGTGCCAGCAGCCCCCGGACAATCCCGAACACTGAAGCTTTCTTT.

The rearrangement uses TRBV25-1 and TRBJ2-7, with D tentatively TRBD2 (6 bases). Between the trimmed V and J ends, which lost 1 base and 3 bases, there was a span of 10 bases. In germline, CDR1 is MGHDK, CDR2 SYGVNS. The CDR3 runs to 14 residues. The CDR3 DNA is TGTGCCAGCAGTGAATTGGGGGGAGACTACGAGCAGTACTTC. Residues: CASSELGGDYEQYF.

This chain connects TRBV5-4 to TRBJ1-2; possibly TRBD1 for D (5 bases). Germline CDR1 and CDR2: SGHNT and YYREEE (reference sequence). CDR3 length: 15 amino acids. The V gene lost 3 bases and the J gene lost 7 bases, with 19 bases spanning the gap. The CDR3 nucleotides read TGTGCCAGCAGCTCCCGGTTTGAAGCAGGGTTTGGCTACACCTTC. It yields the protein CASSSRFEAGFGYTF.

The sample holds a few counts of this clone. V and J are TRBV28 and TRBJ1-2, with no clear D. This CDR3 has 11 residues. Deletions cut 7 bases from V and 7 bases from J, with 10 bases between. Germline lookup yields CDR1 MDHEN and CDR2 SYDVKM. CDR3 region: CASNGVFGYTF. As DNA, the CDR3 is TGTGCCAGCAACGGGGTCTTTGGCTACACCTTC.

This clone was observed a single time. This rearrangement joins TRBV7-2 to TRBJ1-5; TRBD1 is a possible D gene (5 bases). There are 13 residues in the CDR3. Germline V lookup: CDR1 SGHTA, CDR2 FQGNSA. The V end lost 5 bases, the J end lost 6 bases, and 11 bases lay between the germline ends. CDR3: CASSRGHSQPQHF. In DNA, the CDR3 is TGTGCCAGCAGCCGCGGACATTCTCAGCCCCAGCATTTT.

The sample holds one count of this clone. This chain connects TRBV7-2 to TRBJ2-7; 10 bases are shared with TRBD2. Germline-derived CDR1 and CDR2 are SGHTA and FQGNSA. The length of the CDR3 is 15 residues. V lost 6 bases, J lost 0 bases, and 5 bases stayed unmatched. CDR3 in DNA: TGTGCCAGCAGTAGGCTAGCGGGAGTCTCCTACGAGCAGTACTTC. Its translation is CASSRLAGVSYEQYF.

The chain joins TRBV11-1 to TRBJ2-3; D gene ambiguous. CDR1 is SGHAT and CDR2 is FQDESV in the germline V gene (reference sequence). There are 14 residues in the CDR3. V was clipped by 4 bases and J by 2 bases, with 10 bases between them. The CDR3 sequence is CASSWPGLTDTQYF. The CDR3 DNA is TGTGCCAGCAGCTGGCCGGGTCTCACAGATACGCAGTATTTT.

This clone was detected only once. The rearrangement links TRBV2 to TRBJ2-7, with D maybe TRBD1 (8 bases). This CDR3 is built from 13 residues. Germline assignment: CDR1 SNHLY and CDR2 FYNNEI. V lost 6 bases to trimming and J lost 5 bases, with 14 bases between them. CDR3 in DNA: TGTGCCAGCAGGTACAGGGGGGGCGACGAGCAGTACTTC. Encoded protein: CASRYRGGDEQYF.

This chain joins TRBV4-3 and TRBJ2-7; no clear D. In germline, CDR1 is LGHNA, CDR2 YSLEER. The ends were cut back, 1 base at V and 0 bases at J, with 10 bases in the middle. This CDR3 is 15 amino acids long. The CDR3 sequence: CASSQVVRSSYEQYF. CDR3 DNA sequence: TGCGCCAGCAGCCAAGTGGTCAGAAGCTCCTACGAGCAGTACTTC.

This chain uses TRBV6-5 with TRBJ2-5; D is uncertain. V was clipped by 6 bases and J by 0 bases, with 11 bases between them. Germline CDR1 MNHEY, CDR2 SVGAGI. The CDR3 spans 14 residues. The chain's CDR3 is CASRPLGYQETQYF. The CDR3 bases are TGTGCCAGCAGGCCCCTCGGGTACCAAGAGACCCAGTACTTC.

In regard to this clone: Germline and junction disagree at one end, which may indicate a read error. The chain combines TRBV23-1 with TRBJ2-7; D may be TRBD2 (6 bases). TRBV23-1 is placed among ORFs of uncertain function. There are 12 residues in the CDR3. This CDR3 reads CASGLHIADSNF. Here the CDR3 DNA reads TGCGCCAGCGGATTGCATATAGCGGATTCGAACTTC.

This clone was counted only a few times. This chain links TRBV3-1 (or the pseudogene TRBV3-2) with TRBJ1-5; a possible D gene is TRBD1 (5 bases). V was pared by 4 bases and J by 2 bases, with 12 bases between. Germline assignment: CDR1 LGHDT and CDR2 YNNKEL (reference sequence). This CDR3 spans 15 amino acids. CDR3 amino acids: CASSPSWGGNQPQHF. DNA of the CDR3: TGTGCCAGCAGCCCCTCCTGGGGGGGCAATCAGCCCCAGCATTTT.

This clone ranks as medium-sized (0.01 to 0.1%). The chain combines TRBV5-6 with TRBJ2-7, with D possibly TRBD2 on 6 matching bases. Trimming stripped 4 bases from V and 4 bases from J, with 12 bases between. The CDR3 runs 13 residues. The germline gives CDR1 SGHDT, CDR2 YYEEEE. In nucleotides, the CDR3 is TGTGCCAGCAGCCTCAAGGCGGGGTACGAGCAGTACTTC. This encodes CASSLKAGYEQYF.

The gene calls are TRBV4-3 and TRBJ2-7; D remains ambiguous. V dropped 0 bases and J dropped 2 bases, with 5 bases sitting between them. The CDR3 has 13 residues. Germline CDR1 and CDR2: LGHNA and YSLEER. In DNA, the CDR3 is TGCGCCAGCAGCCAAGATCTCCCCTACGAGCAGTACTTC. Translated, it gives CASSQDLPYEQYF.

The chain joins TRBV7-7 to TRBJ2-1; 8 bases map to TRBD1. Germline trimming cut 2 bases from V and 7 bases from J; bases unmatched to any gene: 1. The CDR3 is 13 amino acids. CDR1 SSHAT and CDR2 FNYEAQ come from the germline V gene (reference sequence). The CDR3 DNA is TGTGCCAGCAGCTTATACAGGGGGAATGAGCAGTTCTTC. As protein: CASSLYRGNEQFF.

There are a few counts of this clone. The CDR3 nucleotides read TGTGCCAGCAGCTTGCGGGACGGCTACGAGCAGTACTTC. This sequence encodes CASSLRDGYEQYF. J is TRBJ2-7 and V is TRBV7-9, with D possibly being TRBD2 (6 bases). The germline V gene has CDR1 SEHNR and CDR2 FQNEAQ (reference sequence). V was trimmed by 3 bases and J by 3 bases, leaving 9 bases between them. CDR3 size: 13 residues.

The V and J genes are TRBV2 and TRBJ1-6; TRBD1 is a possible D gene (6 bases). CDR1 is SNHLY and CDR2 is FYNNEI in the germline V gene. CDR3 size: 13 residues. Trimming left V 6 bases short and J 11 bases short, with 14 bases between. The CDR3 reads CASSYRESPPLHF. The CDR3 DNA is TGTGCCAGCAGCTACAGGGAAAGTCCACCCCTCCACTTT.

This clone has more than one count but fewer than ten. The chain uses TRBV6-2 or TRBV6-3 and TRBJ1-1, with D tentatively TRBD1 (6 bases). This CDR3 contains 17 residues. V lost 0 bases, J lost 1 base, and 15 bases lay in between. Germline V gives CDR1 MNHEY, CDR2 SVGEGT. CDR3 in amino acids: CASSYSRGKPANTEAFF. Here the CDR3 DNA reads TGTGCCAGCAGTTACTCGAGGGGGAAGCCCGCGAACACTGAAGCTTTCTTT.

This chain connects TRBV4-3 to TRBJ2-7; perhaps TRBD2 as D (6 bases). The CDR3 has 15 residues. V lost 4 bases and J lost 6, with 19 bases in between. Germline V gene data show CDR1 as LGHNA and CDR2 as YSLEER. The CDR3 sequence: CASSREPGVLGEQYF. The DNA for the CDR3 is TGCGCCAGCAGCCGGGAGCCGGGAGTACTCGGCGAGCAGTACTTC.

This chain joins TRBV7-6 and TRBJ2-2, with 11 bases that match TRBD2. Germline trimming cut 5 bases from V and 0 bases from J; bases unmatched to any gene: 11. The CDR3 runs to 19 residues. The germline V gene encodes CDR1 SGHVS and CDR2 FNYEAQ. The CDR3 region has the DNA TGTGCCAGCAGCAAACGAGGTAGCGGGGGGGCGCCGAACACCGGGGAGCTGTTTTTT. Its protein product is CASSKRGSGGAPNTGELFF. Based on the CDR3 plus reference TRBV7-6 and TRBJ2-2, the full variable domain is GAGVSQSPRYKVTKRGQDVALRCDPISGHVSLYWYRQALGQGPEFLTYFNYEAQQDKSGLPNDRFSAERPEGSISTLTIQRTEQRDSAMYRCASSKRGSGGAPNTGELFFGEGSRLTVL.

For this clone: One end of the junction fails to match germline, which may point to a read error. The rearrangement joins TRBV6-2 or TRBV6-3 to TRBJ2-7, with D possibly TRBD2 on 5 matching bases. The length of the CDR3 is 11 residues. Germline values: CDR1 MNHEY, CDR2 SVGEGT. CDR3 in amino acids: CASSSDYGQYF. The CDR3 DNA reads as TGTGCCAGCAGTTCCGACTACGGGCAGTACTTC.

V gene TRBV3-1 (or the pseudogene TRBV3-2) combines with J gene TRBJ1-3; D gene uncertain. Trimming left V 0 bases short and J 2 bases short, with 17 bases between. There are 18 residues in the CDR3. Germline V CDR1 and CDR2: LGHDT, YNNKEL (reference sequence). CDR3 DNA sequence: TGTGCCAGCAGCCAAGATAACGTTGCGTACGCCGCTGGAAACACCATATATTTT. This sequence encodes CASSQDNVAYAAGNTIYF.

V usage is TRBV28 and J usage is TRBJ1-2; 9 bases fit TRBD1. V dropped 4 bases and J dropped 2; count of bases not matched to a gene: 2. The CDR3 is 14 residues long. The germline gives CDR1 MDHEN, CDR2 SYDVKM. This CDR3 reads CASSSGTGNYGYTF. CDR3 bases: TGTGCCAGCAGTTCGGGGACAGGGAACTATGGCTACACCTTC.